What follows are 3 T cell receptor beta chains derived from one specimen sequenced in a study of cytomegalovirus exposure and HLA in healthy donors (dated by TCRdb to 2016 to 2017). Library preparation used the immunoSEQ multiplex PCR assay. The multiplex PCR relied on a mix of 60 forward primers for TCR Vbeta segments and 13 reverse primers for TCR Jbeta segments. The table comes from immuneACCESS by way of TCRdb, which keeps in-frame sequences with V and J called. Part of the clones is missing from these tables; in studies checked, under half for an unresolved V gene and the rest for unknown reasons. This sample's records show roughly 100,000 clones. The ten most abundant clones make up 0.59% of the sample. The sample was PBMCs. Receptor source: a man in his fifties or sixties in good health and CMV-seronegative.

The chain recombines TRBV5-1 with TRBJ1-1, with D possibly being TRBD1 (6 bases). This CDR3 is built from 16 residues. Looked up from germline, CDR1 is SGHRS and CDR2 is YFSETQ. Between the trimmed V and J ends, which lost 4 bases and 0 bases, there was a span of 16 bases. The CDR3 sequence is CASSQTTGSMNTEAFF. The DNA of the CDR3 is TGCGCCAGCAGCCAAACTACAGGGTCGATGAACACTGAAGCTTTCTTT.

V gene TRBV4-1 combines with J gene TRBJ2-4, with D tentatively TRBD1 (6 bases). In germline, CDR1 is MGHRA, CDR2 YSYEKL. CDR3 length: 15 amino acids. Trimming stripped 4 bases from V and 6 bases from J, with 16 bases between. The CDR3 region has the DNA TGCGCCAGCAGCCCCCCTGGGGGCCTCGGAAACATTCAGTACTTC. The encoded protein is CASSPPGGLGNIQYF.

The V call is TRBV4-3, the J call TRBJ2-3, with 7 bases lining up with TRBD1. This CDR3 spans 18 amino acids. Trimming took 0 bases from V and 2 from J; bases not matched to a gene: 11. Germline V gene sequence: CDR1 LGHNA, CDR2 YSLEER. CDR3 region: CASSQDLAQGDITDTQYF. Written as DNA, the CDR3 is TGCGCCAGCAGCCAAGATTTGGCTCAGGGGGATATCACAGATACGCAGTATTTT.